This T cell receptor beta chain was retrieved from a study of T cell responses to AZD1222 COVID-19 vaccine. The overall study: Pooling covered second doses at about 4 or about 12 weeks. Study-wide findings and caveats: Spike-specific TCRs gained breadth and depth after people received two AZD1222 doses.

Comments on this clone: Its antigen is unknown.

TCRdb's table, derived via immunoSEQ multiplex PCR, lists solely in-frame clones and lacks some. The profile shows 99,000 or so clones, roughly 80% of them singletons. The sequence came from an adult in good health. Source: peripheral blood, taken on day 0 of AZD1222 vaccination.

This chain's CDR3 is CATSDARTGGANEQFF. The CDR3 region has the DNA TGTGCCACCAGTGATGCCCGGACAGGGGGCGCGAATGAGCAGTTCTTC. The rearrangement uses TRBV24-1 and TRBJ2-1; 11 nucleotides line up with TRBD1. This CDR3 is 16 amino acids long. Germline V gene sequence: CDR1 KGHDR, CDR2 SFDVKD. The J segment lost 7 bases and the V segment lost 3 bases, leaving 7 bases of the junction unmatched.